This T cell receptor (beta chain) comes out of a study of PD-1 blockade in classical Hodgkin lymphoma. Repertoires were generated with immunoSEQ multiplex PCR, while TCRdb's copy carries only in-frame clones and drops some. The profile shows 95,000 to 120,000 clones, roughly 87% of them singletons. Each patient experienced a relapse that followed autologous stem cell transplantation, and brentuximab vedotin exposure varied. Deletions cut 5 bases from V and 6 bases from J, with 19 bases between. CDR3 length: 15 amino acids. The germline V gene encodes CDR1 SGHTA and CDR2 FQGNSA. Here the sequenced sample was peripheral blood mononuclear cells (PBMCs), taken before the second cycle of nivolumab. This clonotype originated in a human donor with classical Hodgkin lymphoma. V gene TRBV7-2 combines with J gene TRBJ1-2; D gene uncertain. CDR3 DNA sequence: TGTGCCAGCAGCCTCCCCGGGCCAAAGCGAGATGGCTACACCTTC. Its translation is CASSLPGPKRDGYTF.